This TCR beta chain stems from a study of T cells in Graves' hyperthyroidism and ophthalmopathy (dated by TCRdb to between 2018 and 2021). With regard to the full study: Peripheral blood was sampled at the time of initial diagnosis, prior to any treatment. To identify distinguishing TCR V-J signatures, a discovery cohort of around 100 patients was used, comprising some 45 with Graves' ophthalmopathy and roughly 60 with stable Graves' hyperthyroidism. An independent validation cohort of under 20 hyperthyroidism patients and 17 patients who later progressed to ophthalmopathy tested prospective prediction of ophthalmopathy. The 75 to 100 discovery patients were divided at random into training and test sets in a 7:3 ratio. The study also compared thyroid tissue and blood T-cell repertoires from five or six Graves' hyperthyroidism patients. Once sampling was done, hyperthyroidism patients were given methimazole at a starting dose of 30 mg daily, whereas ophthalmopathy patients were given high-dose intravenous methylprednisolone. TCR Vbeta CDR3 sequencing of 130 to 150 peripheral blood samples (approximately 44 ophthalmopathy, over 70 hyperthyroidism and roughly 17 progressor patients) is reported in the paper.

A patient counted as having stable Graves' hyperthyroidism if no progression to ophthalmopathy occurred over 18 months of follow-up. Hyperthyroidism patients were newly diagnosed, had a disease duration of under 2 months, and were aged 18 to 65 years. Exclusion was applied to patients with uncontrolled infections, other autoimmune diseases, pregnancy or lactation. Clinical symptoms, serum thyroxine and TRAb, thyroid ultrasound, and orbital computed tomography formed the basis for the diagnoses. PBMCs were isolated from roughly 10 ml of fresh peripheral blood by Ficoll-Paque density gradient centrifugation. Trizol reagent was used to extract total RNA, and RNA quality was then checked on an Agilent 2100 Bioanalyzer. Notes on this clonotype: Its antigen remains unidentified. It has no much larger one-base neighbor in the sample; base qualities were not kept.

From the germline V gene (reference sequence), CDR1 is DFQATT and CDR2 is SNEGSKA. The CDR3, cysteine through phenylalanine, is 16 amino acids long. Only CDR3 DNA is held: 48 bases, read in frame from base 1. Compared with germline, V lacks 6 bases and J lacks 5 bases; bases without a gene match: 15. The paper as a whole reports these results and caveats: Most expanded thyroid clonotypes (frequency above 0.001) were also found in blood, which suggests that blood repertoires may mirror thyroid immune responses. No statistical method was used to fix the sample size in advance, and group allocation was not hidden from the investigators. A model built on a 13 V-J signature distinguished ophthalmopathy from stable hyperthyroidism, reaching 87.88% sensitivity and 81% to 83% specificity in cross-validation and 80%/75% in testing. During validation, the model predicted progression to ophthalmopathy a median of approximately 6 months ahead of onset, with 70.59% sensitivity and about 75% specificity.

The TCR beta CDR3 regions were amplified from the RNA transcripts. A first-round RT-PCR of the TCR CDR3 used the HTBI primer set with the Qiagen OneStep RT-PCR kit. A second multiplex PCR round built the libraries, followed by size selection and purification. Libraries were sequenced paired-end with 100 bp reads on an Illumina HiSeq2000. Per the original workflow: SOAPnuke was used to process the raw data, removing reads that contained adapters or uncalled bases, had a mean Phred below 15, or lacked an exact match to the constant primer or identifier. High-quality paired reads were merged with COPE v1.2.5, and unique nucleotide sequences were defined as clonotypes. MiTCR v1.1 was used to align clonotypes to the IMGT TRBV, TRBD and TRBJ reference segments. Only V-J combinations with frequency above 0.0001, covering about 99% of repertoires, were analysed. The TCS score was defined as the ratio of F50 (clonal expansion) to E x V (chaos), calculated using BLOSUM62-based TCRdist between CDR3 peptides within each V-J. Welch's t-statistics and random forest reduced approximately 520 V-J features to 13, which were used in a naive Bayes classifier (R e1071). The Morisita-Horn index was used to measure how similar the thyroid and blood repertoires were. TCRdb trimmed the raw reads at Q25, called clones with MiXCR and kept productive beta chains. Under each unique CDR3 protein, matching rows form one entry showing the most common genes and DNA. TCRdb assigned the V and J calls; the authors' analysis was not used. Across this sample there are 750,000 to 950,000 distinct CDR3 sequences, with 38% seen only once. Around 10% of the sample belongs to the ten largest clones.

The source of this sequence is a man younger than 35 with Graves' hyperthyroidism. Recombination connected TRBV20-1 to TRBJ2-5; TRBD1 aligns with 10 central bases. The sample consisted of blood. The nucleotide sequence reads as follows: TGCAGTGCGGCGCCGGGACAGGGGTATCAAGCGGAGACCCAGTACTTC. It encodes CSAAPGQGYQAETQYF.